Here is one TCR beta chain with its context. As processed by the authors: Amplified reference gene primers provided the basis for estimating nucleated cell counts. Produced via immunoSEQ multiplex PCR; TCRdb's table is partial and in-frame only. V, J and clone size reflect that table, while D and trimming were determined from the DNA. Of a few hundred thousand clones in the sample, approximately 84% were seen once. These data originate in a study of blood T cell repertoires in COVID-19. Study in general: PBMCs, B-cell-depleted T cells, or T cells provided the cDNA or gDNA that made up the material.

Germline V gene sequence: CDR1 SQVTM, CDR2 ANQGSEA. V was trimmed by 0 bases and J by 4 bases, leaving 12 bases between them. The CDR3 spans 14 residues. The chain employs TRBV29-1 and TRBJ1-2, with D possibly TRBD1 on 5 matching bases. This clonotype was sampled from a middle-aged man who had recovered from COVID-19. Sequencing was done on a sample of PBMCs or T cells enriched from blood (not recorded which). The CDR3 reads CSVEDPGHLYGYTF. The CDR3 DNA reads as TGCAGCGTTGAAGATCCTGGACACCTCTATGGCTACACCTTC.